The following is a TCR beta chain sequence with its context. This sample was included in a study of shared clonotypes between healthy human individuals. Study-wide background: Each donor contributed plates that comprised three CD4 naive, three CD4 memory, two CD8 naive and one CD8 memory.

Profiling relied on immunoSEQ multiplex PCR, and the TCRdb table lists in-frame clones only, not all of them. Of a few million clones listed, roughly 93% are singletons. The CDR3 contains 15 residues. CDR1 and CDR2 from the germline V gene are SGHVS and FQNEAQ. Trimming cost V 6 bases and J 6 bases; bases outside gene matches: 9. This TCR was sampled from a man in his late teens or twenties in good health. Some clones in this sample may be carry-over from other donors' samples. The chain employs TRBV7-8 and TRBJ2-1, with TRBD2 matching over 9 bases. The sequencing sample was made of naive CD4+ T cells from PBMCs. As to subset: CD45RA+ positively selected. This chain's CDR3 is CASRTLAGGINEQFF. CDR3 sequence (DNA): TGTGCCAGCAGAACCCTCGCGGGAGGGATCAATGAGCAGTTCTTC.